This TCR beta chain was observed in a study of T cell responses to AZD1222 COVID-19 vaccine. The overall study: Second-dose groups at about 4 or about 12 weeks were pooled.

The CDR3 spans 16 residues. Germline CDR1 reads MNHEY; CDR2 reads SMNVEV (reference sequence). V dropped 3 bases and J dropped 3 bases, with 12 bases sitting between them. Points from the study as a whole: Seropositivity was recorded at baseline in only a handful of AZD1222 recipients. Recipients of two AZD1222 doses showed rising Spike-specific TCR breadth and depth.

To note about this clone: The target antigen is unknown.

The assay was immunoSEQ multiplex PCR, and TCRdb's table has in-frame clones only and misses some. The repertoire includes 110,000 or so clones, more than 75% of them detected once, and approximately 5% sits in the top ten. This specimen was peripheral blood, taken on day 0 of AZD1222 vaccination. The V call is TRBV27, the J call TRBJ1-6; D perhaps matches TRBD1 (6 bases). The receptor's source is an adult in good health. CDR3 in DNA: TGTGCCAGCAGTTTCAGCCAGGGGCTCTATAATTCACCCCTCCACTTT. The encoded protein is CASSFSQGLYNSPLHF.